The 20 T cell receptor beta chains reported below all come from one sample, sequenced in a study of T-cell memory formation after mild COVID-19 (dated by TCRdb to the early 2020s). The protocol used for the library was 5' RACE. The sequencer was an Illumina NovaSeq 6000. The public reads were reprocessed in TCRdb via fastp at Q25 and MiXCR, keeping in-frame beta chains. Each CDR3 protein appears once, grouped with its most common genes and DNA. Within this sample are under 350,000 distinct CDR3 sequences, with 15% to 20% of them counted one time only. The ten largest clones represent approximately 23% of the sample. The sequencing input was PBMCs or a T cell subset sorted from them (not recorded which). Source of these receptors: a man aged 18 to 29 who had mild COVID-19 (a few samples of this study predate the infection). The sample titles of this study are shuffled in the database, so cell type and time point are left out; the donor was told from shared clones.

This chain connects TRBV18 to TRBJ2-1; D ambiguous. Trimming stripped 3 bases from V and 1 base from J, with 7 bases between. The CDR3 extends over 14 amino acids. Germline values: CDR1 KGHSH, CDR2 LQKENI. The CDR3 sequence is CASSPGPSYNEQFF. Written as DNA, the CDR3 is TGTGCCAGCTCACCCGGGCCTTCCTACAATGAGCAGTTCTTC.

The V gene is TRBV7-9, the J gene TRBJ1-2; 7 positions match TRBD1. This CDR3 has 14 residues. V trimming: 8 bases; J trimming: 0 bases; junction bases outside the gene matches: 6. The germline gives CDR1 SEHNR, CDR2 FQNEAQ (reference sequence). In nucleotides, the CDR3 is TGTGCCAGCGTCCCCGGGACAGCTAACTATGGCTACACCTTC. It is translated as CASVPGTANYGYTF.

V is TRBV2 and J is TRBJ2-1; D is unclear. Germline loops: CDR1 SNHLY, CDR2 FYNNEI. With 7 bases removed from V and 0 bases from J, the gap between germline ends came to 10 bases. The CDR3 is made up of 14 amino acids. CDR3 protein: CASNSRRSYNEQFF. In DNA form, the CDR3 reads TGTGCCAGCAATTCCCGCCGCTCCTACAATGAGCAGTTCTTC.

There are a few counts of this clonotype. The CDR3 here is CSGGTANTGELFF. The DNA for the CDR3 is TGCAGCGGTGGGACAGCGAACACCGGGGAGCTGTTTTTT. The chain carries TRBV29-1 and TRBJ2-2; 7 nucleotides match TRBD1. V dropped 7 bases and J dropped 0; count of bases not matched to a gene: 2. The germline V gene has CDR1 SQVTM and CDR2 ANQGSEA. The CDR3 sequence is 13 residues long.

The genes are TRBV7-2 and TRBJ1-4, with TRBD1 identical over 9 bases. The CDR3 sequence is 15 residues long. The germline V gene encodes CDR1 SGHTA and CDR2 FQGNSA. J gave up 4 bases and V 5 bases, and 5 bases lay outside the gene matches. Here the CDR3 reads CASSGRTGVNEKLFF. Written as DNA, the CDR3 is TGTGCCAGCAGCGGGAGGACAGGGGTTAATGAAAAACTGTTTTTT.

The CDR3 nucleotides read TGTGCCAGCAGACTTGACAGGGGGCACACTGAAGCTTTCTTT. It is translated as CASRLDRGHTEAFF. The rearrangement links TRBV7-3 to TRBJ1-1, with TRBD1 identical over 10 bases. This CDR3 is built from 14 residues. V gave up 6 bases and J gave up 3 bases; unmatched junction bases: 4. The germline V gene encodes CDR1 SGHTA and CDR2 FQGTGA.

The chain uses TRBV11-3 and TRBJ2-1; D is perhaps TRBD2 (5 bases). The germline gives CDR1 SGHNT, CDR2 YENEEA. V lost 5 bases to trimming and J lost 10 bases, with 12 bases between them. The CDR3 consists of 12 residues. In DNA form, the CDR3 reads TGTGCCAGCAGCCCTCAGGCGGGCGAGCAGTTCTTC. Translated, it gives CASSPQAGEQFF.

This clonotype appeared a few times. The chain carries TRBV4-3 and TRBJ2-3, with TRBD1 identical over 8 bases. Germline loops: CDR1 LGHNA, CDR2 YSLEER. V lost 0 bases to trimming and J lost 2 bases; unmatched junction nucleotides: 13. The CDR3 length is 19 residues. Here the CDR3 reads CASSQDSTGASSFTDTQYF. CDR3 DNA: TGCGCCAGCAGCCAAGATTCGACAGGGGCATCGTCCTTCACAGATACGCAGTATTTT.

This clonotype has just a few counts. This chain connects TRBV7-9 to TRBJ1-2, with no clear D. CDR3 size: 16 residues. Germline CDR1 SEHNR, CDR2 FQNEAQ (reference sequence). Trimming left V 7 bases short and J 0 bases short, with 18 bases between. The CDR3 sequence: CASIPVGSPANYGYTF. The CDR3 DNA sequence: TGTGCCAGCATCCCAGTCGGGTCCCCAGCTAACTATGGCTACACCTTC.

The rearrangement uses TRBV4-1 and TRBJ2-1, with D uncertain. Germline CDR1 reads MGHRA; CDR2 reads YSYEKL. Trimming cost V 0 bases and J 8 bases, with 8 bases left between them. The CDR3 totals 13 residues. The CDR3 region is CASSQDVRDEQFF. CDR3 in DNA: TGCGCCAGCAGCCAAGATGTCAGAGATGAGCAGTTCTTC.

In this sample, this clonotype turned up a few times. The chain combines TRBV7-3 with TRBJ1-2; D might be TRBD1 (5 bases). With 2 bases removed from V and 4 bases from J, the gap between germline ends came to 17 bases. Germline-derived CDR1 and CDR2 are SGHTA and FQGTGA. The CDR3 runs to 16 residues. CDR3 DNA sequence: TGTGCCAGCAGCTTAGAGGGGAGTACAGCTCCCTATGGCTACACCTTC. This translates into CASSLEGSTAPYGYTF.

This clonotype was counted a few times. This chain links TRBV11-2 with TRBJ2-3; D is unresolved. Germline lookup yields CDR1 SGHAT and CDR2 FQNNGV. The CDR3 loop spans 15 amino acids. V was shortened by 2 bases and J by 3 bases, with 12 bases between the two germline ends. The CDR3 is CASSLYSGLTDTQYF. The CDR3 bases are TGTGCCAGCAGCTTATATAGTGGTCTAACAGATACGCAGTATTTT.

This clonotype was counted between two and nine times. The chain links TRBV20-1 to TRBJ1-1; D call uncertain. This CDR3 has 13 residues. Per the germline V gene, CDR1 is DFQATT and CDR2 is SNEGSKA (reference sequence). V was shortened by 3 bases and J by 0 bases, with 8 bases between the two germline ends. The chain's CDR3 is CSARGSMNTEAFF. Here the CDR3 DNA reads TGCAGTGCTAGGGGGTCCATGAACACTGAAGCTTTCTTT.

The chain couples TRBV6-5 to TRBJ2-7; 7 bases agree with TRBD1. V lost 5 bases and J lost 0; bases outside the gene matches: 4. The CDR3 extends over 14 amino acids. Germline CDR1 and CDR2: MNHEY and SVGAGI. The CDR3 nucleotides are TGTGCCAGCAGTGAACAGGGGAGCTCCTACGAGCAGTACTTC. This sequence encodes CASSEQGSSYEQYF.

The rearrangement uses TRBV20-1 and TRBJ2-7, with TRBD2 matching 7 bases. This CDR3 region has 13 residues. Germline CDR1 DFQATT, CDR2 SNEGSKA (reference sequence). With 6 bases clipped from V and 2 bases from J, the junction kept 7 bases outside the gene matches. For the CDR3, the DNA is TGCAGTGCCAATAGCGGGCCTGCCTACGAGCAGTACTTC. It translates to CSANSGPAYEQYF.

On this clonotype itself: One junction end disagrees with the germline gene, perhaps due to a read error. The CDR3 loop reads CSATPGFYTEQFF. CDR3 nucleotides: TGCAGTGCGACGCCGGGATTCTACACTGAGCAGTTCTTC. The chain links TRBV20-1 to TRBJ2-1; a weak D match, TRBD2 (5 bases). Germline V gives CDR1 DFQATT, CDR2 SNEGSKA (reference sequence). This CDR3 contains 13 residues.

The sample holds one count of this clonotype. This chain joins TRBV9 and TRBJ2-3; D perhaps matches TRBD2 (6 bases). Germline V CDR1 and CDR2: SGDLS, YYNGEE. V lost 5 bases, J lost 1 base, and 8 bases lay in between. This CDR3 is built from 13 residues. CDR3 protein: CASSRERTDTQYF. Written as DNA, the CDR3 is TGTGCCAGCAGTCGGGAGCGCACAGATACGCAGTATTTT.

Comment on this clonotype: This may be a read error: a much more frequent sequence differs by one nucleotide. The chain joins TRBV28 to TRBJ2-7, with D possibly being TRBD2 (6 bases). The CDR3 extends over 14 amino acids. Germline V gene lookup returns CDR1 MDHEN and CDR2 SYDVKM. CDR3 DNA sequence: TGTACCAGCAGTACTGAGCAGGGAGGCTACGAGCAGTACGTC. This gives the protein CTSSTEQGGYEQYV.

This clonotype was observed a few times. The gene calls are TRBV5-1 and TRBJ1-1, with a possible D match to TRBD1 (5 bases). The V and J ends lost 3 bases and 1 base respectively, with 19 bases between them. The CDR3 runs to 17 residues. Germline V gene data show CDR1 as SGHRS and CDR2 as YFSETQ. CDR3 bases: TGCGCCAGCAGCTCCCTATGGACGGGGGGTAGGAACACTGAAGCTTTCTTT. Protein product: CASSSLWTGGRNTEAFF. Full variable domain (remainder filled in from reference TRBV5-1 and TRBJ1-1): KAGVTQTPRYLIKTRGQQVTLSCSPISGHRSVSWYQQTPGQGLQFLFEYFSETQRNKGNFPGRFSGRQFSNSRSEMNVSTLELGDSALYLCASSSLWTGGRNTEAFFGQGTRLTVV.

This clonotype occurred a few times. J is TRBJ1-1 and V is TRBV11-2, with TRBD1 as a possible D gene (6 bases). This CDR3 region has 15 residues. Germline CDR1 is SGHAT and CDR2 is FQNNGV. V was shortened by 4 bases and J by 5 bases, with 17 bases between the two germline ends. CDR3 DNA sequence: TGTGCCAGCAGCTCCGGGACCCCGAGGGGGACTGAAGCTTTCTTT. Translation gives CASSSGTPRGTEAFF.